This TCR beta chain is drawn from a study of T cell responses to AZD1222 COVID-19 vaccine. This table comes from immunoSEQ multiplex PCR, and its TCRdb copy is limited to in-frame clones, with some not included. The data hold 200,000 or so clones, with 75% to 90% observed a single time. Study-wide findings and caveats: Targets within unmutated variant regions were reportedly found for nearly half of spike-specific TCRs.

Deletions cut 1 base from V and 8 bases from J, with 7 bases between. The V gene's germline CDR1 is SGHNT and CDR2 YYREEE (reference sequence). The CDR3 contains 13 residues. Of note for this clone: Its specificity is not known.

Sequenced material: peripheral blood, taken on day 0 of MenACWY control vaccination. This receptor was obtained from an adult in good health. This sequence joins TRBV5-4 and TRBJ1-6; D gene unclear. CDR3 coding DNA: TGTGCCAGCAGCTTGTCCATGGATTCACCCCTCCACTTT. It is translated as CASSLSMDSPLHF.